This T cell receptor beta chain derives from a study of cytomegalovirus exposure and HLA in healthy donors. Broader study findings: Earlier analysis looked at TCR beta V segments, and most were productive about 90% or about 30% of the time. CMV serostatus stood as the only immune exposure information on hand. In a later analysis, specific HLA alleles were associated with 15,000 to 20,000 TCR beta sequences at a 0.05 false discovery rate.

PCR involved 60 Vbeta and 13 Jbeta primers. Clones were sequenced by immunoSEQ multiplex PCR, and TCRdb holds only the in-frame ones, with some missing. The sample holds nearly 110,000 clones, about four fifths seen once. Trimming removed 5 bases from V and 0 bases from J, with 14 bases in between. Germline loops: CDR1 LNHDA, CDR2 SQIVND (reference sequence). CDR3 length: 16 amino acids. A remark on this clone: Its target is unknown.

Sequencing used PBMCs. This TCR was recovered from a woman between 50 and 59 years old in good health and CMV-seropositive. V gene TRBV19 combines with J gene TRBJ1-5, with a tentative D call TRBD1 (6 bases). The CDR3 DNA reads TGTGCCAGTAGTGCCTACCGGGACACTAGCAATCAGCCCCAGCATTTT. Amino acids: CASSAYRDTSNQPQHF.